Following are 5 T cell receptor beta chains from one sample sequenced in a study of neurological immune-mediated disorders. TCRdb re-derived calls from the 5' RACE reads in MiXCR, one entry per CDR3 protein. This table has about 66,000 distinct CDR3 sequences, 4.5% to 5.5% appearing once. The sample was PBMCs. All receptors come from a man in his thirties or forties with multiple sclerosis.

Ten or more counts support this clonotype. The chain recombines TRBV5-1 with TRBJ2-1, with D possibly being TRBD2 (6 bases). There are 15 residues in the CDR3. Per the germline V gene, CDR1 is SGHRS and CDR2 is YFSETQ. V was shortened by 2 bases and J by 1 base, with 10 bases between the two germline ends. CDR3 residues: CASSFVGTSYNEQFF. DNA for the CDR3: TGCGCCAGCAGCTTTGTTGGGACTTCCTACAATGAGCAGTTCTTC.

This clonotype was detected only a few times. The chain joins TRBV29-1 to TRBJ1-2; 7 nucleotides line up with TRBD1. J gave up 2 bases and V 4 bases, and 4 bases lay outside the gene matches. The CDR3 has 13 residues. CDR1 SQVTM and CDR2 ANQGSEA come from the germline V gene. CDR3 sequence reads: CSVVDRANYGYTF. CDR3 coding DNA: TGCAGCGTTGTCGACAGGGCGAACTATGGCTACACCTTC.

In this sample, this clonotype turned up many times. The gene calls are TRBV4-1 and TRBJ1-2; D possibly corresponds to TRBD1 (5 bases). V was cut by 8 bases and J by 3 bases, with 19 bases left in between. The CDR3 has 15 amino acids. Germline V gene lookup returns CDR1 MGHRA and CDR2 YSYEKL. DNA for the CDR3: TGCGCCAGCGGTCGTCAGGGCGCCGACTACTATGGCTACACCTTC. It yields the protein CASGRQGADYYGYTF.

V is TRBV6-5 and J is TRBJ1-2, with D maybe TRBD1 (6 bases). Trimming shortened V by 8 bases and J by 6 bases, and 16 bases separated the two germline ends. Per the germline V gene, CDR1 is MNHEY and CDR2 is SVGAGI. CDR3 length: 13 amino acids. In DNA form, the CDR3 reads TGTGCCAGCGCTAACTGGGGGGCGGATGGCTACACCTTC. It yields the protein CASANWGADGYTF.

The sample holds many counts of this clonotype. The chain couples TRBV7-9 to TRBJ2-7; tentative D call: TRBD1 (5 bases). V was trimmed by 5 bases and J by 1 base, leaving 15 bases between them. CDR3 length equals 15 residues. Germline values: CDR1 SEHNR, CDR2 FQNEAQ (reference sequence). Here the CDR3 reads CASSRQETDSYEQYF. The CDR3 DNA reads as TGTGCCAGCAGCCGCCAGGAGACAGATTCCTACGAGCAGTACTTC.